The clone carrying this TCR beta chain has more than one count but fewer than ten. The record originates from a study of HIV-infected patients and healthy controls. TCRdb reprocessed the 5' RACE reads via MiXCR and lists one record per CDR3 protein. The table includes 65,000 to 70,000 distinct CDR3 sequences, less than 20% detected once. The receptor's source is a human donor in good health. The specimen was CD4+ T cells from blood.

The CDR3 nucleotides read TGTGCCAGCGGAGAGAGTTCTGGCGGGAGTTCCTACGAGCAGTACTTC. This codes for CASGESSGGSSYEQYF. The V and J genes are TRBV6-2 or TRBV6-3 and TRBJ2-7; TRBD2 matches at 7 bases. Trimming took 8 bases from V and 1 from J; bases not matched to a gene: 14. CDR1 MNHEY and CDR2 SVGEGT come from the germline V gene. The CDR3 extends over 16 amino acids.